The 25 T cell receptor beta chains given below trace back to one sample, sequenced in a study of T cells in Graves' hyperthyroidism and ophthalmopathy. Template material for amplifying TCR beta CDR3 regions consisted of RNA transcripts. First-round RT-PCR targeting the TCR CDR3 was performed with the HTBI primer set. TCRdb redid the calling of the multiplex PCR reads with MiXCR, one entry per CDR3 protein. The sample lists over 250,000 distinct CDR3 sequences, less than 30% occurring once. The material sequenced was blood. The source is a man in his forties with Graves' hyperthyroidism that later progressed to Graves' ophthalmopathy.

This rearrangement joins TRBV6-2 or TRBV6-3 to TRBJ2-7; 7 nucleotides agree with TRBD1. Germline CDR1 reads MNHEY; CDR2 reads SVGEGT. V shed 2 bases, J shed 0 bases, and the junction held 7 bases outside the gene matches. The CDR3 runs to 16 residues. The CDR3 region is CASSYLSGGSSYEQYF. The CDR3 region has the DNA TGTGCCAGCAGTTACCTATCAGGGGGAAGCTCCTACGAGCAGTACTTC.

The V and J genes are TRBV6-1 and TRBJ2-7; D is unresolved. The germline V gene has CDR1 MNHNS and CDR2 SASEGT. CDR3 size: 16 residues. Trimming took off 3 bases at V and 3 bases at J, with 18 bases between the two ends. The CDR3 coding sequence is TGTGCCAGCAGTGAGGTCATGGGGTCGGTACTCTACGAGCAGTACTTC. It specifies CASSEVMGSVLYEQYF.

This clonotype was recorded many times. The J gene is TRBJ2-5, the V gene TRBV20-1; TRBD2 aligns across 8 bases. Germline values: CDR1 DFQATT, CDR2 SNEGSKA (reference sequence). The CDR3 has 16 amino acids. Trimming removed 4 bases from V and 4 bases from J; junction bases left unmatched: 14. The CDR3 nucleotides read TGCAGTGCTACCCTCCACTCAGCGGGAGTTCGAGAGACCCAGTACTTC. It yields the protein CSATLHSAGVRETQYF.

This clonotype was picked up many times. The V gene is TRBV12-3 or TRBV12-4, the J gene TRBJ2-2; D is unclear. The CDR3 sequence is 13 residues long. V lost 7 bases and J lost 5, with 11 bases in between. The CDR3 reads CASIQRWTGELFF. The CDR3 DNA reads TGTGCCAGCATCCAGAGATGGACCGGGGAGCTGTTTTTT.

This clonotype was seen many times. The chain recombines TRBV12-3 or TRBV12-4 with TRBJ1-1, with 7 bases aligning to TRBD1. CDR3 length equals 13 residues. V dropped 11 bases and J dropped 1; count of bases not matched to a gene: 7. The CDR3 coding sequence is TGTGCCTCTCAACAGGGGACGAACACTGAAGCTTTCTTT. It translates to CASQQGTNTEAFF.

Many counts were recorded for this clonotype. This rearrangement joins TRBV5-1 to TRBJ2-5; possibly TRBD2 for D (5 bases). Germline V lookup: CDR1 SGHRS, CDR2 YFSETQ. V dropped 0 bases and J dropped 2 bases, with 11 bases sitting between them. The CDR3 loop spans 15 amino acids. CDR3 in amino acids: CASSLDPGTQETQYF. The CDR3 nucleotides read TGCGCCAGCAGCTTGGACCCGGGAACACAAGAGACCCAGTACTTC.

The chain uses TRBV19 and TRBJ1-1; D is unclear. The CDR3 has 14 amino acids. Germline V CDR1 and CDR2: LNHDA, SQIVND (reference sequence). Trimming took off 3 bases at V and 0 bases at J, with 8 bases between the two ends. The DNA for the CDR3 is TGTGCCAGTAGTATTTCCTTTTTGAACACTGAAGCTTTCTTT. This gives the protein CASSISFLNTEAFF.

This rearrangement joins TRBV6-1 to TRBJ1-2, with 11 positions matching TRBD1. V lost 6 bases to trimming and J lost 4 bases; unmatched junction nucleotides: 4. CDR1 is MNHNS and CDR2 is SASEGT in the germline V gene. The CDR3 sequence is 14 residues long. As DNA, the CDR3 is TGTGCCAGCAGCGGGACAGGGGGACTCTATGGCTACACCTTC. This translates into CASSGTGGLYGYTF.

This clonotype was counted once. The chain is built from TRBV29-1 and TRBJ2-5; possible D gene TRBD1, 5 bases. There are 13 residues in the CDR3. V was pared by 2 bases and J by 1 base, with 8 bases between. Germline V CDR1 and CDR2: SQVTM, ANQGSEA. CDR3 amino acids: CSVEQGTQETQYF. DNA for the CDR3: TGCAGCGTTGAACAGGGAACCCAAGAGACCCAGTACTTC. The full variable domain, completed using reference TRBV29-1 and TRBJ2-5, is SAVISQKPSRDICQRGTSLTIQCQVDSQVTMMFWYRQQPGQSLTLIATANQGSEATYESGFVIDKFPISRPNLTFSTLTVSNMSPEDSSIYLCSVEQGTQETQYFGPGTRLLVL.

This clonotype was seen at least ten times. The chain carries TRBV6-1 and TRBJ2-2; TRBD2 matches at 7 bases. There are 16 residues in the CDR3. Germline V lookup: CDR1 MNHNS, CDR2 SASEGT. V shed 7 bases, J shed 1 base, and the junction held 9 bases outside the gene matches. In nucleotides, the CDR3 is TGTGCCAGCAAGGGCGGGAGCGGACGGAACACCGGGGAGCTGTTTTTT. Its translation is CASKGGSGRNTGELFF.

The V call is TRBV20-1, the J call TRBJ2-7; D is possibly TRBD2 (6 bases). The germline V gene has CDR1 DFQATT and CDR2 SNEGSKA (reference sequence). The V end lost 8 bases, the J end lost 2 bases, and 10 bases lay between the germline ends. This CDR3 comprises 11 residues. CDR3 sequence: CSYSGTYEQYF. The CDR3 region has the DNA TGCAGTTATAGCGGAACCTACGAGCAGTACTTC.

This clonotype was seen at least ten times. V gene TRBV2 combines with J gene TRBJ1-1; D gene unclear. The CDR3 loop spans 15 amino acids. V gave up 8 bases and J gave up 0 bases, with 16 bases separating them. Per germline, CDR1 SNHLY and CDR2 FYNNEI. Here the CDR3 DNA reads TGTGCCAGCGTGCCCGGTGGGGTTCTGAACACTGAAGCTTTCTTT. This translates into CASVPGGVLNTEAFF.

The rearrangement joins TRBV6-2 or TRBV6-3 to TRBJ2-7; no definite D call. Germline CDR1 and CDR2: MNHEY and SVGEGT. This CDR3 region has 13 residues. Trimming pared 7 bases from V and 0 bases from J, leaving 10 bases between. The CDR3: CASTGRPSYEQYF. The CDR3 region has the DNA TGTGCCAGCACCGGAAGACCCTCCTACGAGCAGTACTTC.

This clonotype occurred many times. This rearrangement joins TRBV20-1 to TRBJ1-1; D uncertain. CDR3 length: 10 residues. The germline gives CDR1 DFQATT, CDR2 SNEGSKA (reference sequence). V lost 5 bases and J 7 bases, leaving 8 bases between the germline ends. CDR3 amino acids: CSASDHEAFF. The CDR3 DNA follows: TGCAGTGCTTCAGACCATGAAGCTTTCTTT.

In this sample, this clonotype turned up a few times. This chain connects TRBV2 to TRBJ2-7; D may match TRBD1 or TRBD2 (5 bases each). V lost 4 bases, J lost 3 bases, and 10 bases lay in between. The CDR3 extends over 13 amino acids. Germline V gene lookup returns CDR1 SNHLY and CDR2 FYNNEI. CDR3 nucleotide sequence: TGTGCCAGCAGTGCGGGACGTAGCTACGAGCAGTACTTC. Its translation is CASSAGRSYEQYF.

In its sample, this clonotype was seen many times. The rearrangement joins TRBV6-4 to TRBJ2-2; 7 positions match TRBD2. The CDR3 has 17 amino acids. V lost 7 bases, J lost 2 bases, and 13 bases stayed unmatched. The V gene's germline CDR1 is MRHNA and CDR2 SNTAGT. The chain's CDR3 is CASNLMGLAVNTGELFF. CDR3 bases: TGTGCCAGCAACCTGATGGGGCTAGCGGTCAACACCGGGGAGCTGTTTTTT.

Ten or more counts support this clonotype. The gene calls are TRBV28 and TRBJ1-1; 8 bases agree with TRBD1. The length of the CDR3 is 16 residues. With 2 bases clipped from V and 0 bases from J, the junction kept 5 bases outside the gene matches. Germline V gene lookup returns CDR1 MDHEN and CDR2 SYDVKM. As DNA, the CDR3 is TGTGCCAGCAGTTTAGTACAGGGGGGCATGAACACTGAAGCTTTCTTT. Protein: CASSLVQGGMNTEAFF.

The rearrangement links TRBV7-9 to TRBJ2-5, with D perhaps matching TRBD2 (5 bases). Germline CDR1 SEHNR, CDR2 FQNEAQ (reference sequence). The CDR3 is 13 amino acids. V shed 5 bases and J shed 1 base, with 8 bases lying between them. The CDR3 protein is CASSAGVQETQYF. The DNA for the CDR3 is TGTGCCAGCAGCGCCGGGGTCCAAGAGACCCAGTACTTC.

This clonotype appeared many times. V usage is TRBV6-1 and J usage is TRBJ2-2; D may be TRBD1 (5 bases). V was cut by 7 bases and J by 6 bases, with 12 bases left in between. This CDR3 region has 13 residues. Germline V lookup: CDR1 MNHNS, CDR2 SASEGT. CDR3 nucleotides: TGTGCCAGCACCCTAGGCAGGGCCGGGGAGCTGTTTTTT. Translation: CASTLGRAGELFF.

On this clonotype: A much larger clone differs by one base, so this may be a read error. The V gene is TRBV29-1, the J gene TRBJ2-4; D possibly matches TRBD1 or TRBD2 (5 bases each). V lost 6 bases and J 1 base, leaving 13 bases between the germline ends. Germline V gene sequence: CDR1 SQVTM, CDR2 ANQGSEA. This CDR3 is 14 amino acids long. Here the CDR3 reads CSVGVGSAKNIQYF. CDR3 nucleotides: TGCAGCGTGGGGGTGGGGAGCGCCAAAAACATTCAGTACTTC.

At least ten counts were recorded for this clonotype. The genes are TRBV19 and TRBJ1-5; 8 bases fit TRBD1. The J segment lost 7 bases and the V segment lost 4 bases, leaving 3 bases of the junction unmatched. The germline gives CDR1 LNHDA, CDR2 SQIVND (reference sequence). The CDR3 is 13 amino acids. CDR3 DNA sequence: TGTGCCAGTAGTAAGACAGGGGTCCAGCCCCAGCATTTT. Protein product: CASSKTGVQPQHF.

This clonotype was found a few times. V gene TRBV6-1 combines with J gene TRBJ1-1, with D uncertain. Trimming took off 10 bases at V and 1 base at J, with 10 bases between the two ends. The CDR3 covers 12 residues. Germline CDR1 reads MNHNS; CDR2 reads SASEGT. The CDR3 reads CAIRARNTEAFF. The CDR3 DNA sequence: TGTGCCATCCGGGCGAGGAACACTGAAGCTTTCTTT.

This clonotype occurred many times. This sequence joins TRBV2 and TRBJ2-7; D remains unclear. The CDR3 sequence is 13 residues long. In germline, CDR1 is SNHLY, CDR2 FYNNEI. Trimming stripped 4 bases from V and 6 bases from J, with 13 bases between. DNA of the CDR3: TGTGCCAGCAGTGTTTTGTTGAGGACCGAGCAGTACTTC. It encodes CASSVLLRTEQYF.

This clonotype was recorded at least ten times. This chain links TRBV27 with TRBJ2-7; 8 bases are shared with TRBD1. This CDR3 has 15 residues. The junction had 7 bases not matched to a gene; V was cut back by 4 bases and J by 2 bases. CDR1 and CDR2 from the germline V gene are MNHEY and SMNVEV (reference sequence). The CDR3 DNA is TGTGCCAGCAGTTCTCCCGGGACAGGTGCCTACGAGCAGTACTTC. The encoded protein is CASSSPGTGAYEQYF.

This clonotype was observed a handful of times. The chain is built from TRBV5-5 and TRBJ2-7; either TRBD1 or TRBD2 may fit D (5 bases each). The CDR3 sequence is 13 residues long. The germline V and J ends were trimmed by 1 base and 6 bases, with 11 bases remaining between them. The V gene's germline CDR1 is SGHKS and CDR2 YYEKEE (reference sequence). The CDR3 DNA follows: TGTGCCAGCAGCTTGACGGGACCTTTCGAGCAGTACTTC. It is translated as CASSLTGPFEQYF.